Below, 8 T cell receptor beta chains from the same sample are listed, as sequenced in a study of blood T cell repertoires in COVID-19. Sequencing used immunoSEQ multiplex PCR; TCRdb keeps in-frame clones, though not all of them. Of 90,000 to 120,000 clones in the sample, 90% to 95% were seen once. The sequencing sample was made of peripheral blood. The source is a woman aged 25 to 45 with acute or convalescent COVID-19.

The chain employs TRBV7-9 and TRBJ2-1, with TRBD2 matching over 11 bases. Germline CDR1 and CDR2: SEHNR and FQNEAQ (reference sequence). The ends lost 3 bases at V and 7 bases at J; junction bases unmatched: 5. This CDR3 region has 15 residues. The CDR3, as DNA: TGTGCCAGCAGCTTCACTAGCGGGGGTCTTAATGAGCAGTTCTTC. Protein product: CASSFTSGGLNEQFF.

CDR3 DNA: TGTGCCAGCAGCTTAGTTTGGACAGGGGGCGTTAATTCACCCCTCCACTTT. It encodes CASSLVWTGGVNSPLHF. V and J are TRBV7-2 and TRBJ1-6; 11 nucleotides agree with TRBD1. The V and J ends lost 1 base and 6 bases, in that order; junction bases with no gene match: 5. Germline-derived CDR1 and CDR2 are SGHTA and FQGNSA. The CDR3 is 17 amino acids.

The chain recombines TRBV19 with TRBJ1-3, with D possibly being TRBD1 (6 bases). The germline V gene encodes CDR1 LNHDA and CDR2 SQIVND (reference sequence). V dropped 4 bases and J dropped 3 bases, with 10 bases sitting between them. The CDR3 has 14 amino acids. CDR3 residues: CASSRGQSGNTIYF. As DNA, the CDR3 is TGTGCCAGTAGTAGGGGGCAAAGTGGAAACACCATATATTTT.

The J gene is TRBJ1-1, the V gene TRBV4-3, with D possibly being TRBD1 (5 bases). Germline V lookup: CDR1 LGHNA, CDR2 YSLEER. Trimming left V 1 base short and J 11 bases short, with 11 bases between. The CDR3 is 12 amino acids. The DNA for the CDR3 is TGCGCCAGCAGCCAAGGAAAGGGGCAGGCTTTCTTT. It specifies CASSQGKGQAFF.

CDR3 DNA: TGTGCCTGGGTGGGGACTAGCGGGAGGGGTATCTACGAGCAGTACTTC. It translates to CAWVGTSGRGIYEQYF. The V gene is TRBV30, the J gene TRBJ2-7; 16 bases line up with TRBD2. In germline, CDR1 is GTSNPN, CDR2 SVGIG (reference sequence). J was trimmed by 3 bases and V by 5 bases; bases with no gene match: 7. This CDR3 has 16 residues.

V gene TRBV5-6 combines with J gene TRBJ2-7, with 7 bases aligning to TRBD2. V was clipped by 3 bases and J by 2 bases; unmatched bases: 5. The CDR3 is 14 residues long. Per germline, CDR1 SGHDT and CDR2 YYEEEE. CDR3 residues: CASSSGTNTYEQYF. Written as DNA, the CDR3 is TGTGCCAGCAGCTCCGGGACTAACACCTACGAGCAGTACTTC.

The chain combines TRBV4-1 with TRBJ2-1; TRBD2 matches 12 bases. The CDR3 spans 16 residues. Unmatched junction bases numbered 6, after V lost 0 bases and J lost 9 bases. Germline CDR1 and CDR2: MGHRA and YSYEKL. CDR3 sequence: CASSQEVLAGGLEQFF. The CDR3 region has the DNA TGCGCCAGCAGCCAAGAGGTGCTAGCGGGGGGGCTTGAGCAGTTCTTC.

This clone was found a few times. The DNA of the CDR3 is TGTGCCACCAGCAGAGGCCTAAACACTGAAGCTTTCTTT. Translated: CATSRGLNTEAFF. The rearrangement uses TRBV15 and TRBJ1-1; D remains ambiguous. V was pared by 1 base and J by 2 bases, with 5 bases between. In germline, CDR1 is LNHNV, CDR2 YYDKDF (reference sequence). The CDR3 sequence is 13 residues long.